This TCR beta chain was retrieved from a study of molecular identifiers for immune sequencing clone quantification. This clonotype showed up many times. TCRdb re-called the PCR reads with MiXCR, one entry per CDR3 protein. The top ten clones hold approximately 0.8% of a sample with about 500,000 distinct CDR3 sequences, about a quarter of them seen once. Trimming stripped 2 bases from V and 11 bases from J, with 15 bases between. CDR1 is MNHNY and CDR2 is SVGAGI in the germline V gene (reference sequence). The CDR3 consists of 13 residues. Sequencing input: naive CD8+ T cells from blood, with Jurkat cell RNA spiked in. The subset: FACS-sorted CD8+CD4-CCR7+CD45RA+ naive T cells. The chain is built from TRBV6-6 and TRBJ1-1; perhaps TRBD1 as D (5 bases). The sequence derives from a human donor in good health. Some libraries in this study had Jurkat cell RNA spiked in. As DNA, the CDR3 is TGTGCCAGCAGTTACGACGTAGGGGTGGACGCTTTCTTT. Protein product: CASSYDVGVDAFF.